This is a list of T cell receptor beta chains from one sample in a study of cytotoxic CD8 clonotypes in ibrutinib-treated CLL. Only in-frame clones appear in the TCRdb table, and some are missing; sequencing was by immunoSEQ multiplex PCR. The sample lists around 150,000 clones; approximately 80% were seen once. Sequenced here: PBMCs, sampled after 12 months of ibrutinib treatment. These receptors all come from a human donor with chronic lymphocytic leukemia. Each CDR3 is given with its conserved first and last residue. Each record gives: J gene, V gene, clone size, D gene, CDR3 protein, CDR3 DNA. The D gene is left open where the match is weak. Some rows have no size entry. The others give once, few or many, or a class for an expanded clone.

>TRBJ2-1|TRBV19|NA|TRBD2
CASSTLAGGMYNEQFF
TGTGCCAGTAGTACACTAGCGGGGGGTATGTACAATGAGCAGTTCTTC
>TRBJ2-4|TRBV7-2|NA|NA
CASSLVLIGDIQYF
TGTGCCAGCAGCTTAGTCCTAATCGGGGACATTCAGTACTTC
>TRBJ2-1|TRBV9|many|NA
CASSVTSSNEQFF
TGTGCCAGCAGCGTCACTAGCTCCAATGAGCAGTTCTTC
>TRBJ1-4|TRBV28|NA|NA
CASTLNRGSNEKLFF
TGTGCCAGCACCCTCAATCGGGGGTCTAATGAAAAACTGTTTTTT
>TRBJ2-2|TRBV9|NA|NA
CASSVGPRNTGELFF
TGTGCCAGCAGCGTAGGACCTCGGAACACCGGGGAGCTGTTTTTT
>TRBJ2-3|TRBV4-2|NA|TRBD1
CASRRQGQADTQYF
TGTGCCAGCAGAAGACAGGGACAAGCAGATACGCAGTATTTT
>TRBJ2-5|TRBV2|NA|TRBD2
CASSRRAGAGETQYF
TGTGCCAGCAGTCGGAGAGCGGGGGCCGGAGAGACCCAGTACTTC
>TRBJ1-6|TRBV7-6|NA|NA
CASSPSRTYNSPLHF
TGTGCCAGCAGTCCCTCCCGTACCTATAATTCACCCCTCCACTTT
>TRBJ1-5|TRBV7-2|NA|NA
CASSVDGGLGQPQHF
TGTGCCAGCAGTGTAGACGGGGGCTTAGGTCAGCCCCAGCATTTT
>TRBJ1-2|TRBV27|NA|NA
CASSLQGGPYGYTF
TGTGCCAGCAGTTTACAGGGTGGGCCCTATGGCTACACCTTC
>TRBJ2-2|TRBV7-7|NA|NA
CASSTPEGTIYGGELFF
TGTGCCAGCAGTACACCCGAGGGCACAATTTATGGCGGGGAGCTGTTTTTT
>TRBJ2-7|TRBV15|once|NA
CATSRGGSSYEQYF
TGTGCCACCAGCAGAGGGGGGAGCTCCTACGAGCAGTACTTC
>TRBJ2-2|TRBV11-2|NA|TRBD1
CASSFDRGAGELFF
TGTGCCAGCAGCTTTGACAGGGGCGCCGGGGAGCTGTTTTTT
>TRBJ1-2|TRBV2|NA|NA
CASTGGEYGYTF
TGTGCCAGCACGGGGGGGGAATATGGCTACACCTTC
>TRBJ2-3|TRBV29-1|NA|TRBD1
CSVEYRGQDTQYF
TGCAGCGTTGAATACAGGGGGCAAGATACGCAGTATTTT
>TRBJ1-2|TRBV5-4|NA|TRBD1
CASSLNRGRGGYGYTF
TGTGCCAGCAGCTTAAACAGGGGGAGAGGGGGCTATGGCTACACCTTC
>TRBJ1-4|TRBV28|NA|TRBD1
CASSSPSDRGDEKLFF
TGTGCCAGCAGTTCCCCTTCCGACAGGGGGGATGAAAAACTGTTTTTT
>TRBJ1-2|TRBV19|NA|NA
CASSIPGRDYGYTF
TGTGCCAGTAGTATCCCCGGGCGAGACTATGGCTACACCTTC
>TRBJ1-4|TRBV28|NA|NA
CASSLSGSLEKLFF
TGTGCCAGCAGTTTATCTGGCAGCTTAGAAAAACTGTTTTTT
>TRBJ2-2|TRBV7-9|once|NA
CASPTPGGPNGELFF
TGTGCCAGCCCGACCCCCGGGGGGCCTAACGGGGAGCTGTTTTTT
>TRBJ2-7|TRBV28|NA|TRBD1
CASTDRTGTYEQYF
TGTGCCAGCACCGATAGGACAGGGACCTACGAGCAGTACTTC
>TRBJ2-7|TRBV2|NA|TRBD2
CASKYTSEPSREQYF
TGTGCCAGCAAGTACACTAGCGAGCCTTCTAGGGAGCAGTACTTC
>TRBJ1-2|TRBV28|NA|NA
CASSFFPLDGYTF
TGTGCCAGCAGTTTCTTCCCACTAGATGGCTACACCTTC
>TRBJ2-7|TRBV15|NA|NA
CATSREYRSSYEQYF
TGTGCCACCAGCAGGGAATACAGGAGCTCCTACGAGCAGTACTTC
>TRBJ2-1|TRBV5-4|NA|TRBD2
CASSWPAGVGNEQFF
TGTGCCAGCAGCTGGCCAGCGGGAGTAGGCAATGAGCAGTTCTTC
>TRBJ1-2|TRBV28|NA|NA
CASYPGRDYYGYTF
TGTGCCAGCTACCCGGGCAGGGATTACTATGGCTACACCTTC
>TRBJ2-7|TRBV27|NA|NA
CASSLKGSYEQYF
TGTGCCAGCAGTTTGAAGGGCTCCTACGAGCAGTACTTC
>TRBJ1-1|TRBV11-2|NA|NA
CASSSGRTEAFF
TGTGCCAGCAGCTCAGGTCGGACTGAAGCTTTCTTT
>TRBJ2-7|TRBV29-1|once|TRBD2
CSVAGTSGRTSYEQYF
TGCAGCGTTGCGGGGACTAGCGGGAGGACCTCCTACGAGCAGTACTTC
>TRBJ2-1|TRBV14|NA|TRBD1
CASSQSGTANNEQFF
TGTGCCAGCAGCCAGTCCGGGACAGCTAACAATGAGCAGTTCTTC
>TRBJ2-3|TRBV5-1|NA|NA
CASSLEQPSTDTQYF
TGCGCCAGCAGCTTGGAGCAGCCCAGCACAGATACGCAGTATTTT
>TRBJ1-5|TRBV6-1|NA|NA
CASSEDGVKSQPQHF
TGTGCCAGCAGTGAAGATGGGGTTAAGAGTCAGCCCCAGCATTTT
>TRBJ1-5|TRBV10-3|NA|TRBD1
CAGQGDRDQPQHF
TGTGCCGGACAGGGGGATAGAGATCAGCCCCAGCATTTT
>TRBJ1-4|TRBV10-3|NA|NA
CAISRRGEGSDEKLFF
TGTGCCATCAGTCGGCGGGGAGAGGGTTCGGATGAAAAACTGTTTTTT
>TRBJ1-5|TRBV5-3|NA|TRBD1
CARSPPGQGVRVGNQPQHF
TGTGCCAGAAGCCCACCGGGACAGGGGGTCCGAGTGGGCAATCAGCCCCAGCATTTT
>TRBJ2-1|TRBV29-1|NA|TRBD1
CSVEETGVHYNEQFF
TGCAGCGTTGAAGAGACAGGGGTTCACTACAATGAGCAGTTCTTC
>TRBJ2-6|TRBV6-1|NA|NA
CASSDQGFNSGANVLTF
TGTGCCAGCAGTGACCAAGGCTTTAACTCTGGGGCCAACGTCCTGACTTTC
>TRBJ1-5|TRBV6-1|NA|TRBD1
CASSSGGDQPQHF
TGTGCCAGCAGTTCAGGGGGCGATCAGCCCCAGCATTTT
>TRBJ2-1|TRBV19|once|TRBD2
CASSTNSGNSYNEQFF
TGTGCCAGTAGTACTAATAGCGGGAACTCCTACAATGAGCAGTTCTTC
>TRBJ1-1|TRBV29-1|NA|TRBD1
CSAAGQGNTEAFF
TGCAGCGCCGCGGGACAGGGTAACACTGAAGCTTTCTTT
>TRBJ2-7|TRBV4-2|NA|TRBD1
CASSQGQGDYEQYF
TGTGCCAGCAGCCAGGGACAGGGCGACTACGAGCAGTACTTC
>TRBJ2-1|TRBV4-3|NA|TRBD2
CASSQPSGGYNEQFF
TGCGCCAGCAGCCAACCCAGCGGGGGGTACAATGAGCAGTTCTTC
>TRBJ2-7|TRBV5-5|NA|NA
CASSLAPGPYYEQYF
TGTGCCAGCAGCTTGGCCCCGGGACCATACTACGAGCAGTACTTC
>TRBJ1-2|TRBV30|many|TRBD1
CAWRGGQSATLLNGYTF
TGTGCCTGGAGGGGGGGACAGAGCGCCACCCTTCTCAATGGCTACACCTTC
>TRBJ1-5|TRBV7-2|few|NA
CASSLVSQSNQPQHF
TGTGCCAGCAGCTTGGTAAGCCAGAGCAATCAGCCCCAGCATTTT
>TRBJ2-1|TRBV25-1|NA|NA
CASSGHQSAPEDNEQFF
TGTGCCAGCAGTGGACATCAAAGCGCGCCCGAGGACAATGAGCAGTTCTTC
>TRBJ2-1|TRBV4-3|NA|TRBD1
CASSQRDRSNNEQFF
TGCGCCAGCAGCCAGCGGGACAGGTCCAACAATGAGCAGTTCTTC
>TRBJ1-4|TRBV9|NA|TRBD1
CASSVGGQGGEKLFF
TGTGCCAGCAGCGTAGGTGGACAGGGGGGAGAAAAACTGTTTTTT
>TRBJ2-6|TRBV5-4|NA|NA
CASSSPGTYITNVLTF
TGTGCCAGCAGCTCGCCCGGGACATACATTACCAACGTCCTGACTTTC
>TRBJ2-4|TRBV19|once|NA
CASSIGPGIVKNIQYF
TGTGCCAGTAGTATAGGCCCAGGGATTGTCAAAAACATTCAGTACTTC
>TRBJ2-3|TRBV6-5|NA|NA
CASSYSRGWDTQYF
TGTGCCAGCAGTTACAGTAGGGGGTGGGATACGCAGTATTTT
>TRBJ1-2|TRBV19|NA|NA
CASSIGRVDYGYTF
TGTGCCAGTAGTATTGGCAGGGTTGACTATGGCTACACCTTC